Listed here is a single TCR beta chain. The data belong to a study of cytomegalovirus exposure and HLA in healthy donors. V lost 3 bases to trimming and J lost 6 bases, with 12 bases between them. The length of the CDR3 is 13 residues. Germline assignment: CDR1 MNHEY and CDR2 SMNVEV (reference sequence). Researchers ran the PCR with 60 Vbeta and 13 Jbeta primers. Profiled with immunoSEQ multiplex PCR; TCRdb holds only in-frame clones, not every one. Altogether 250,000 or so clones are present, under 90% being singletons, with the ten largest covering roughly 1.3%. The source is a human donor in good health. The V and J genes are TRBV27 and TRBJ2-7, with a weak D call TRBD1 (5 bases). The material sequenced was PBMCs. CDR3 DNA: TGTGCCAGCAGTTTGCTCCCCAGGGCCGAGCAGTACTTC. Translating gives CASSLLPRAEQYF.